The 20 T cell receptor beta chains given below trace back to one sample, sequenced in a study of beta chain features in type 1 diabetes. Of the isolated RNA, all was reverse transcribed, and so the sequenced material was expressed TCRB transcripts. Repertoires were generated with immunoSEQ multiplex PCR, while TCRdb's copy carries only in-frame clones and drops some. This sample carries approximately 250,000 clones, 13% to 15% of them seen once, and the ten largest clones take more than 0.02%. The sequenced sample was naive CD4+ T cells from blood. The receptors were gathered from a woman aged 35 to 49 in good health.

This clone was detected only a few times. The chain carries TRBV5-1 and TRBJ1-4; no reliable D call. The length of the CDR3 is 14 residues. V lost 7 bases, J lost 1 base, and 11 bases lay in between. Germline assignment: CDR1 SGHRS and CDR2 YFSETQ. The DNA for the CDR3 is TGCGCCAGCCGTGCCCGGGGAACTAATGAAAAACTGTTTTTT. Protein sequence: CASRARGTNEKLFF. The full variable domain, completed using reference TRBV5-1 and TRBJ1-4, is KAGVTQTPRYLIKTRGQQVTLSCSPISGHRSVSWYQQTPGQGLQFLFEYFSETQRNKGNFPGRFSGRQFSNSRSEMNVSTLELGDSALYLCASRARGTNEKLFFGSGTQLSVL.

This clone occurred a few times. V and J are TRBV7-2 and TRBJ1-5; 8 bases line up with TRBD1. In germline, CDR1 is SGHTA, CDR2 FQGNSA. The CDR3 spans 14 residues. V trimming: 5 bases; J trimming: 9 bases; junction bases outside the gene matches: 9. The CDR3 sequence: CASSPGQGQRPQHF. CDR3 DNA: TGTGCCAGCAGCCCCGGACAGGGACAGCGGCCCCAGCATTTT.

This clone has only a few counts. The chain recombines TRBV5-6 with TRBJ1-2, with a tentative D call TRBD1 (6 bases). The germline gives CDR1 SGHDT, CDR2 YYEEEE. V was pared by 4 bases and J by 0 bases, with 16 bases between. The length of the CDR3 is 16 residues. DNA for the CDR3: TGTGCCAGCAGCCCGCCGCGCCGGACAGCTAACTATGGCTACACCTTC. This sequence encodes CASSPPRRTANYGYTF.

This clone was seen more than once but under ten times. This chain joins TRBV5-1 and TRBJ1-2; 8 positions agree with TRBD1. This CDR3 region has 15 residues. V lost 0 bases, J lost 8 bases, and 9 bases stayed unmatched. CDR1 and CDR2 from the germline V gene are SGHRS and YFSETQ. The chain's CDR3 is CASSLGPDRASGYTF. The CDR3 nucleotides are TGCGCCAGCAGCTTGGGACCGGACAGGGCCTCCGGCTACACCTTC.

This clone was detected only a few times. DNA of the CDR3: TGTGCCAGCCTCCTCGGGACAGATTATAATTCACCCCTCCACTTT. This gives the protein CASLLGTDYNSPLHF. This rearrangement joins TRBV2 to TRBJ1-6; TRBD1 matches 7 bases. Germline V gene sequence: CDR1 SNHLY, CDR2 FYNNEI. Germline trimming cut 8 bases from V and 4 bases from J; bases unmatched to any gene: 8. This CDR3 has 15 residues.

The chain is built from TRBV9 and TRBJ1-1; 10 bases fit TRBD1. The germline V gene has CDR1 SGDLS and CDR2 YYNGEE. The CDR3 covers 15 residues. Germline trimming cut 4 bases from V and 4 bases from J; bases unmatched to any gene: 7. In DNA, the CDR3 is TGTGCCAGCAGCATAGACAGGGGGCGATTCACTGAAGCTTTCTTT. Translated: CASSIDRGRFTEAFF.

The chain recombines TRBV10-3 with TRBJ1-4, with TRBD1 matching 7 bases. Per the germline V gene, CDR1 is ENHRY and CDR2 is SYGVKD. The trim removed 8 bases at V and 8 bases at J, leaving 11 bases unmatched. The CDR3 contains 14 residues. The CDR3 bases are TGTGCCATCGGCTCAGACAGGGCTGGGGAAAAACTGTTTTTT. As protein: CAIGSDRAGEKLFF.

CDR3 protein: CASSNWRLRRPGQPQHF. CDR3 nucleotide sequence: TGTGCCAGCAGCAATTGGAGGTTGAGACGCCCCGGGCAGCCCCAGCATTTT. The genes are TRBV21-1 and TRBJ1-5. TRBV21-1 is a pseudogene locus. The CDR3 has 17 amino acids.

The rearrangement links TRBV9 to TRBJ2-7, with 13 bases matching TRBD2. Looked up from germline, CDR1 is SGDLS and CDR2 is YYNGEE. V trimming: 3 bases; J trimming: 0 bases; junction bases outside the gene matches: 9. The CDR3 has 18 residues. The CDR3 DNA follows: TGTGCCAGCAGCGCAGGGGGACTAGCGGGGTGGAGCTCCTACGAGCAGTACTTC. Amino acids: CASSAGGLAGWSSYEQYF.

The CDR3 sequence: CASSLVPGVLFYGYTF. The CDR3 nucleotides are TGCGCCAGCAGCCTTGTCCCAGGGGTCCTATTCTATGGCTACACCTTC. The V call is TRBV5-1, the J call TRBJ1-2, with D tentatively TRBD1 (6 bases). Between the trimmed V and J ends, which lost 4 bases and 4 bases, there was a span of 20 bases. CDR3 length equals 16 residues. The germline V gene has CDR1 SGHRS and CDR2 YFSETQ.

This sequence joins TRBV6-1 and TRBJ2-7, with D possibly matching TRBD1 (5 bases). The CDR3 has 14 residues. Trimming left V 6 bases short and J 3 bases short, with 15 bases between. Germline assignment: CDR1 MNHNS and CDR2 SASEGT. CDR3 in amino acids: CASRLQVSGYEQYF. DNA of the CDR3: TGTGCCAGCAGGCTACAGGTCTCCGGCTACGAGCAGTACTTC.

This clone turned up a few times. The chain employs TRBV5-1 and TRBJ2-4; 15 bases match TRBD2. V lost 3 bases to trimming and J lost 0 bases; unmatched junction nucleotides: 4. This CDR3 spans 18 amino acids. Germline loops: CDR1 SGHRS, CDR2 YFSETQ. As DNA, the CDR3 is TGCGCCAGCAGCTCCAGGACTAGCGGGGGGGAAGCCAAAAACATTCAGTACTTC. It is translated as CASSSRTSGGEAKNIQYF.

This clone was seen only a few times. This rearrangement joins TRBV7-2 to TRBJ1-3, with 8 bases aligning to TRBD1. V lost 4 bases to trimming and J lost 0 bases; unmatched junction nucleotides: 2. The length of the CDR3 is 15 residues. From germline, CDR1 is SGHTA and CDR2 FQGNSA. Here the CDR3 DNA reads TGTGCCAGCAGCTCAGACAGGGGCTCTGGAAACACCATATATTTT. This encodes CASSSDRGSGNTIYF.

The chain has TRBV9 and TRBJ2-5; TRBD2 agrees at 11 bases. Germline CDR1 SGDLS, CDR2 YYNGEE. This CDR3 has 18 amino acids. With V trimmed by 0 bases and J by 0 bases, 7 bases remained unmatched. In DNA, the CDR3 is TGTGCCAGCAGCGTAGCGGGGGGTAGCGGGGGGGACCAAGAGACCCAGTACTTC. Translation gives CASSVAGGSGGDQETQYF.

V gene TRBV10-3 combines with J gene TRBJ2-5; TRBD1 matches at 10 bases. The germline gives CDR1 ENHRY, CDR2 SYGVKD. Trimming took 9 bases from V and 6 from J; bases not matched to a gene: 13. This CDR3 is built from 15 residues. CDR3 sequence (DNA): TGTGCCATACTCCGGGACAGGGGATGGATTAAGACCCAGTACTTC. Protein sequence: CAILRDRGWIKTQYF.

The chain couples TRBV11-3 to TRBJ2-1, with 8 bases aligning to TRBD1. CDR1 and CDR2 from the germline V gene are SGHNT and YENEEA. CDR3 length: 15 residues. The V gene end was trimmed by 3 bases and the J gene end by 7 bases; junction bases not matched to a gene: 8. The CDR3 region has the DNA TGTGCCAGCAGCTTCCCAGGGGGCCACGGGAATGAGCAGTTCTTC. Translated: CASSFPGGHGNEQFF.

The gene calls are TRBV6-1 and TRBJ1-2; TRBD1 matches 7 bases. This CDR3 has 14 residues. In germline, CDR1 is MNHNS, CDR2 SASEGT. Trimming cost V 6 bases and J 2 bases; bases outside gene matches: 6. CDR3 protein: CASRRTGYNYGYTF. The CDR3 DNA reads as TGTGCCAGCAGGCGGACAGGTTACAACTATGGCTACACCTTC.

This clone has only a few counts. This chain joins TRBV6-6 and TRBJ1-4; D is undetermined. V was cut by 5 bases and J by 7 bases, with 8 bases left in between. Germline CDR1 MNHNY, CDR2 SVGAGI (reference sequence). The CDR3 runs 12 residues. CDR3 in amino acids: CASSRLREKLFF. In DNA form, the CDR3 reads TGTGCCAGCAGTCGTTTGCGTGAAAAACTGTTTTTT.

The chain has TRBV7-2 and TRBJ2-2; the match to TRBD1 covers 9 bases. The J segment lost 6 bases and the V segment lost 5 bases, leaving 13 bases of the junction unmatched. The CDR3 sequence is 17 residues long. Looked up from germline, CDR1 is SGHTA and CDR2 is FQGNSA. This CDR3 reads CASSRIRTGEMSGELFF. CDR3 sequence (DNA): TGTGCCAGCAGCCGCATAAGGACAGGGGAGATGTCCGGGGAGCTGTTTTTT.

There are a few counts of this clone. CDR3 loop: CASSLGRMLGSISGANVLTF. The CDR3 nucleotides read TGTGCCAGCAGCTTAGGGCGCATGTTGGGCTCTATCTCTGGGGCCAACGTCCTGACTTTC. The J gene is TRBJ2-6, the V gene TRBV13; D remains ambiguous. This CDR3 region has 20 residues. From germline, CDR1 is PRHDT and CDR2 FYEKMQ (reference sequence). Between the trimmed V and J ends, which lost 0 bases and 0 bases, there was a span of 18 bases.